Below, 18 T cell receptor beta chains from the same sample are listed, as sequenced in a study of blood T cells in healthy people across ages. A second PCR, run for roughly 7 to 11 cycles, used a sample-barcoded 5' primer plus a J-beta primer mix. Each CDR3 protein gets one entry after TCRdb re-called the 5' RACE reads with MiXCR. The sample lists 700,000 to 900,000 distinct CDR3 sequences, about 26% occurring once. The data also belong to a second study, concerning T cells of mothers and their children.

The source material was blood. The receptors stem from a boy aged 5-17 years in good health.

This rearrangement joins TRBV27 to TRBJ2-1; 8 positions match TRBD2. The J call may not be correct, given that the DNA end is closer to TRBJ2-5. Per the germline V gene, CDR1 is MNHEY and CDR2 is SMNVEV (reference sequence). CDR3 length equals 15 residues. CDR3 coding DNA: TGTGCCAGCAAGGAGGCGGGGGGCCTCCAAGAGACCCAGTACTTC. As protein: CASKEAGGLQETQYF.

The sample holds a few counts of this clonotype. This sequence joins TRBV6-5 and TRBJ1-2; tentatively, D is TRBD1 (5 bases). This CDR3 has 13 amino acids. Per germline, CDR1 MNHEY and CDR2 SVGAGI. Deletions cut 3 bases from V and 6 bases from J, with 11 bases between. CDR3 amino acids: CASSYRTDNGYTF. CDR3 DNA: TGTGCCAGCAGTTATAGGACGGACAATGGCTACACCTTC.

This clonotype was detected a few times. The chain recombines TRBV6-5 with TRBJ1-1; 7 nucleotides match TRBD1. This CDR3 contains 13 residues. V lost 6 bases and J lost 8; bases outside the gene matches: 9. CDR1 is MNHEY, CDR2 SVGAGI, per germline. Here the CDR3 DNA reads TGTGCCAGCAGCCGAATACAGGGGCTCGAAGCTTTCTTT. This gives the protein CASSRIQGLEAFF.

The chain links TRBV28 to TRBJ1-1; no definite D call. Trimming cost V 4 bases and J 0 bases, with 12 bases left between them. This CDR3 has 15 amino acids. Per the germline V gene, CDR1 is MDHEN and CDR2 is SYDVKM. The DNA of the CDR3 is TGTGCCAGCAGTTCCTCTGGGGATTTGAACACTGAAGCTTTCTTT. The encoded protein is CASSSSGDLNTEAFF.

This clonotype was seen only a few times. The chain employs TRBV20-1 and TRBJ2-5, with 8 bases lining up with TRBD2. In germline, CDR1 is DFQATT, CDR2 SNEGSKA (reference sequence). CDR3 length: 12 amino acids. The CDR3 region has the DNA TGCAGCGTGACTAGCGCCTGGGAGACCCAGTACTTC. Amino acids: CSVTSAWETQYF.

This clonotype was observed a few times. The gene calls are TRBV24-1 and TRBJ1-1; TRBD1 aligns across 7 bases. The CDR3 totals 16 residues. CDR1 and CDR2 from the germline V gene are KGHDR and SFDVKD. V trimming: 2 bases; J trimming: 0 bases; junction bases outside the gene matches: 5. The chain's CDR3 is CATSDSTGQVNTEAFF. The CDR3 coding sequence is TGTGCCACCAGTGATTCTACCGGACAGGTGAACACTGAAGCTTTCTTT.

This chain links TRBV3-1 with TRBJ1-4, with unresolved D. The V gene's germline CDR1 is LGHDT and CDR2 YNNKEL (reference sequence). The length of the CDR3 is 16 residues. Deletions cut 1 base from V and 0 bases from J, with 9 bases between. CDR3 sequence (DNA): TGTGCCAGCAGCCAAGGGACTGCCTCAACTAATGAAAAACTGTTTTTT. Its translation: CASSQGTASTNEKLFF.

The CDR3 bases are TGTGCCGGCAGCAAGAATGGGATTTGCTCCTACGAGCAGTACTTC. It is translated as CAGSKNGICSYEQYF. The chain employs TRBV21-1 and TRBJ2-7. TRBV21-1 is labeled a pseudogene. CDR3 length: 15 residues.

This clonotype was seen a few times. CDR3 bases: TGTGCCAGCTCAGAGCCAGGAAACCAAGAGACCCAGTACTTC. Protein sequence: CASSEPGNQETQYF. This sequence joins TRBV18 and TRBJ2-5; D is ambiguous. V was cut by 5 bases and J by 0 bases, with 10 bases left in between. Germline CDR1 is KGHSH and CDR2 is LQKENI. The CDR3 loop spans 14 amino acids.

V and J are TRBV30 and TRBJ2-1; unclear D gene. The assigned J gene may be wrong: the sequence end matches TRBJ2-7 better. The germline V gene encodes CDR1 GTSNPN and CDR2 SVGIG (reference sequence). This CDR3 is built from 13 residues. The CDR3 sequence: CAWSARPLVEQYF. In DNA, the CDR3 is TGTGCCTGGAGTGCCCGGCCTCTAGTGGAGCAGTACTTC.

The V call is TRBV20-1, the J call TRBJ2-1, with a possible D match to TRBD2 (5 bases). CDR3 size: 15 residues. Germline CDR1 is DFQATT and CDR2 is SNEGSKA (reference sequence). V was cut by 1 base and J by 3 bases, with 13 bases left in between. Written as DNA, the CDR3 is TGCAGTGCTAGAGTTCGAGGGTGGTACTACAATGAGCAGTTCTTC. This gives the protein CSARVRGWYYNEQFF.

This clonotype was recorded many times. The chain has TRBV29-1 and TRBJ1-4; 7 bases are a match to TRBD1. V was clipped by 5 bases and J by 5 bases; unmatched bases: 2. This CDR3 region has 12 residues. The germline V gene has CDR1 SQVTM and CDR2 ANQGSEA. The CDR3 loop is CSVWGQNEKLFF. The DNA for the CDR3 is TGCAGCGTTTGGGGACAGAATGAAAAACTGTTTTTT.

The V gene is TRBV7-9, the J gene TRBJ2-3; D is undetermined. This CDR3 region has 15 residues. Trimming removed 5 bases from V and 0 bases from J, with 12 bases in between. The germline V gene encodes CDR1 SEHNR and CDR2 FQNEAQ (reference sequence). The CDR3: CASSPVKASTDTQYF. CDR3 sequence (DNA): TGTGCCAGCAGCCCCGTAAAGGCTAGCACAGATACGCAGTATTTT. Full variable domain (missing parts from reference TRBV7-9 and TRBJ2-3): DTGVSQNPRHKITKRGQNVTFRCDPISEHNRLYWYRQTLGQGPEFLTYFQNEAQLEKSRLLSDRFSAERPKGSFSTLEIQRTEQGDSAMYLCASSPVKASTDTQYFGPGTRLTVL.

This clonotype was detected many times. This chain links TRBV6-2 or TRBV6-3 with TRBJ2-7, with D possibly TRBD2 on 6 matching bases. Germline CDR1 is MNHEY and CDR2 is SVGEGT. This CDR3 contains 13 residues. The V end was cut by 11 bases, the J end by 1 base, with 15 bases between. The CDR3 region is CAATPSASYEQYF. For the CDR3, the DNA is TGTGCCGCGACACCTAGCGCATCCTACGAGCAGTACTTC.

The sample holds one count of this clonotype. The chain links TRBV7-2 to TRBJ2-5; 11 bases map to TRBD2. The J call may be incorrect, as the DNA end agrees better with TRBJ2-1. The CDR3 has 17 residues. Germline-derived CDR1 and CDR2 are SGHTA and FQGNSA. The CDR3 spells CASSSKRSSGGRNEQFF. In nucleotides, the CDR3 is TGTGCCAGCAGCTCCAAAAGGTCTAGCGGGGGGCGTAATGAGCAGTTCTTC.

The gene calls are TRBV29-1 and TRBJ1-2; D possibly corresponds to TRBD1 (5 bases). V lost 8 bases and J lost 2, with 12 bases in between. CDR1 SQVTM and CDR2 ANQGSEA come from the germline V gene. The CDR3 length is 12 residues. CDR3 coding DNA: TGCAGCACTATTACAGGAAACTATGGCTACACCTTC. The encoded protein is CSTITGNYGYTF.

This clonotype was seen only a few times. The V call is TRBV4-2, the J call TRBJ1-6; D is uncertain. Germline V gives CDR1 LGHNA, CDR2 YNFKEQ. Trimming stripped 0 bases from V and 10 bases from J, with 16 bases between. The CDR3 is 16 amino acids. The CDR3 nucleotides are TGTGCCAGCAGCCAAGATGGGCTTGGAAATCGATCACCCCTCCACTTT. Protein: CASSQDGLGNRSPLHF.

The V call is TRBV7-3, the J call TRBJ2-5; tentatively, D is TRBD2 (7 bases). V was trimmed by 6 bases and J by 4 bases, leaving 15 bases between them. The CDR3 sequence is 14 residues long. CDR1 is SGHTA, CDR2 FQGTGA, per germline. For the CDR3, the DNA is TGTGCCAGCAGTTATCTAGGGGGGGGAGAGACCCAGTACTTC. Translated: CASSYLGGGETQYF.